One and the same sample provided the 16 T cell receptor beta chains below, sequenced in a study of CD8 T cells in Susac syndrome. Reverse transcription used about 0.45 to 1 ug RNA and random hexamers. TCRdb reprocessed the immunoSEQ multiplex PCR reads with MiXCR, giving one entry per CDR3 protein. This table has about 170,000 distinct CDR3 sequences, approximately 93% appearing once. What was sequenced was CD4+ T cells from PBMCs. Receptors were obtained from a human donor with multiple sclerosis.

This chain connects TRBV6-4 to TRBJ2-4; possibly TRBD1 or TRBD2 for D (5 bases each). Trimming removed 4 bases from V and 4 bases from J, with 14 bases in between. The CDR3 loop spans 15 amino acids. The germline gives CDR1 MRHNA, CDR2 SNTAGT. The CDR3 DNA sequence: TGTGCCAGCAGTGTCGGGGCTAGCAGAAAAAACATTCAGTACTTC. Protein: CASSVGASRKNIQYF.

The J gene is TRBJ2-5, the V gene TRBV15; the match to TRBD2 covers 9 bases. This CDR3 is built from 16 residues. Germline CDR1 LNHNV, CDR2 YYDKDF (reference sequence). After removal of 2 bases from V and 6 bases from J, the junction contained 10 bases not matched to a gene. This CDR3 reads CATSRSLAGEGKTQYF. The CDR3 coding sequence is TGTGCCACCAGCAGATCTTTAGCGGGAGAGGGCAAGACCCAGTACTTC.

The gene calls are TRBV29-1 and TRBJ1-1; D may be TRBD1 (5 bases). Germline-derived CDR1 and CDR2 are SQVTM and ANQGSEA. There are 15 residues in the CDR3. Between the trimmed V and J ends, which lost 6 bases and 1 base, there was a span of 18 bases. CDR3 region: CSVANQPQGNTEAFF. CDR3 DNA sequence: TGCAGCGTAGCTAACCAACCTCAGGGGAACACTGAAGCTTTCTTT.

The gene calls are TRBV2 and TRBJ2-2; tentatively, D is TRBD2 (6 bases). CDR1 and CDR2 from the germline V gene are SNHLY and FYNNEI. The CDR3 runs to 14 residues. V was cut by 10 bases and J by 0 bases, with 12 bases left in between. In nucleotides, the CDR3 is TGTGCCACCGCGACTAGTTCGAACACCGGGGAGCTGTTTTTT. Translated: CATATSSNTGELFF.

The rearrangement uses TRBV20-1 and TRBJ1-2; 12 bases map to TRBD1. The germline gives CDR1 DFQATT, CDR2 SNEGSKA (reference sequence). This CDR3 region has 15 residues. V trimming: 2 bases; J trimming: 7 bases; junction bases outside the gene matches: 8. The CDR3 region is CSARPPGQGAGGYTF. CDR3 in DNA: TGCAGTGCTAGACCTCCGGGACAGGGGGCTGGTGGCTACACCTTC.

This chain connects TRBV30 to TRBJ2-7, with 12 bases lining up with TRBD2. Trimming took 3 bases from V and 3 from J; bases not matched to a gene: 3. This CDR3 is built from 14 residues. CDR1 and CDR2 from the germline V gene are GTSNPN and SVGIG (reference sequence). CDR3 in amino acids: CAWRTSGGYYEQYF. CDR3 sequence (DNA): TGTGCCTGGAGGACTAGCGGGGGATACTACGAGCAGTACTTC.

J is TRBJ2-5 and V is TRBV27, with 9 nucleotides matching TRBD2. The CDR3 has 15 amino acids. J lost 9 bases, V lost 6 bases, and 14 bases had no gene match. The germline V gene encodes CDR1 MNHEY and CDR2 SMNVEV (reference sequence). The CDR3, as DNA: TGTGCCAGCAGCAATCTGGGGACTAGCCCAGGGGCCCAGTACTTC. Its protein is CASSNLGTSPGAQYF.

This clonotype was observed once. The chain uses TRBV5-1 and TRBJ2-3, with TRBD2 matching 8 bases. Per the germline V gene, CDR1 is SGHRS and CDR2 is YFSETQ. V was clipped by 2 bases and J by 7 bases; unmatched bases: 9. This CDR3 is built from 15 residues. CDR3 amino acids: CASSFLSGRLNTQYF. CDR3 nucleotides: TGCGCCAGCAGCTTCCTAAGCGGGAGACTGAATACGCAGTATTTT.

In this sample, this clonotype turned up once. V gene TRBV20-1 combines with J gene TRBJ2-1; TRBD2 aligns across 13 bases. CDR3 length: 14 residues. Germline V CDR1 and CDR2: DFQATT, SNEGSKA (reference sequence). V lost 5 bases, J lost 4 bases, and 2 bases stayed unmatched. The CDR3 sequence: CSAGTSGIYNEQFF. For the CDR3, the DNA is TGCAGTGCTGGGACTAGCGGGATTTACAATGAGCAGTTCTTC.

The chain has TRBV6-2 or TRBV6-3 and TRBJ2-1; 7 nucleotides match TRBD2. The CDR3 covers 15 residues. The ends lost 7 bases at V and 5 bases at J; junction bases unmatched: 11. CDR1 and CDR2 (germline): MNHEY, SVGEGT. The CDR3 loop reads CASNQAGRPNNEQFF. The CDR3 nucleotides are TGTGCCAGCAACCAAGCGGGGCGGCCGAACAATGAGCAGTTCTTC.

The chain is built from TRBV10-3 and TRBJ2-3, with 9 bases lining up with TRBD2. CDR1 ENHRY and CDR2 SYGVKD come from the germline V gene. V lost 7 bases, J lost 0 bases, and 11 bases stayed unmatched. The CDR3 runs 17 residues. The CDR3 here is CAITRSGGNTSTDTQYF. DNA of the CDR3: TGTGCCATCACCAGAAGCGGGGGGAATACTAGCACAGATACGCAGTATTTT.

The V gene is TRBV7-2, the J gene TRBJ2-5; no clear D gene. In germline, CDR1 is SGHTA, CDR2 FQGNSA. The CDR3 runs 14 residues. The V end was cut by 4 bases, the J end by 0 bases, with 9 bases between. CDR3 sequence (DNA): TGTGCCAGCAGCTATCAAACAAACCAAGAGACCCAGTACTTC. Its protein is CASSYQTNQETQYF.

The chain joins TRBV20-1 to TRBJ1-2; 9 bases agree with TRBD1. Germline assignment: CDR1 DFQATT and CDR2 SNEGSKA (reference sequence). V was clipped by 0 bases and J by 4 bases; unmatched bases: 6. CDR3 length equals 15 residues. CDR3 region: CSAREAGTGFYGYTF. The CDR3 nucleotides are TGCAGTGCTAGAGAGGCCGGGACAGGGTTCTATGGCTACACCTTC.

CDR3 DNA sequence: TGTGCCAGTAGTATCCAGGGCACGACAATGAACACTGAAGCTTTCTTT. Translating it yields CASSIQGTTMNTEAFF. The chain recombines TRBV19 with TRBJ1-1; possible D gene TRBD1, 5 bases. Germline V gives CDR1 LNHDA, CDR2 SQIVND (reference sequence). The V and J ends lost 3 bases and 0 bases respectively, with 14 bases between them. This CDR3 is 16 amino acids long.

The chain links TRBV12-3 or TRBV12-4 to TRBJ1-5; D might be TRBD1 (6 bases). Between the trimmed V and J ends, which lost 3 bases and 2 bases, there was a span of 17 bases. The CDR3 contains 17 residues. The CDR3 sequence: CASSLGPKGGGNQPQHF. The CDR3 DNA reads as TGTGCCAGCAGTTTGGGCCCTAAGGGGGGAGGCAATCAGCCCCAGCATTTT.

The chain employs TRBV7-2 and TRBJ2-7, with 12 bases matching TRBD2. CDR3 length equals 17 residues. Germline V gives CDR1 SGHTA, CDR2 FQGNSA. Germline trimming cut 3 bases from V and 3 bases from J; bases unmatched to any gene: 9. The chain's CDR3 is CASSLVERLAGDYEQYF. The CDR3 DNA sequence: TGTGCCAGCAGCTTGGTAGAGAGACTAGCGGGAGACTACGAGCAGTACTTC.